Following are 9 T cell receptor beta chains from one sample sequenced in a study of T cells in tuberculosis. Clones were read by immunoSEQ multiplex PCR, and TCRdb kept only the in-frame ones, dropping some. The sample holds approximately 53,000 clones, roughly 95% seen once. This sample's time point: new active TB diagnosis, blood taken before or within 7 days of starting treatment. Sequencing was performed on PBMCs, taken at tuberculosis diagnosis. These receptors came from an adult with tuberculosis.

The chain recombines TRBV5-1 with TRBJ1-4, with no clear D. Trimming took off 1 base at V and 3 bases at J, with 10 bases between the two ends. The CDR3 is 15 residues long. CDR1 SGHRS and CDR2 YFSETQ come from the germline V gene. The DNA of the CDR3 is TGCGCCAGCAGCTTGATACCGGGTCCTAATGAAAAACTGTTTTTT. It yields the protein CASSLIPGPNEKLFF. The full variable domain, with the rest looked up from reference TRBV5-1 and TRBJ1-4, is KAGVTQTPRYLIKTRGQQVTLSCSPISGHRSVSWYQQTPGQGLQFLFEYFSETQRNKGNFPGRFSGRQFSNSRSEMNVSTLELGDSALYLCASSLIPGPNEKLFFGSGTQLSVL.

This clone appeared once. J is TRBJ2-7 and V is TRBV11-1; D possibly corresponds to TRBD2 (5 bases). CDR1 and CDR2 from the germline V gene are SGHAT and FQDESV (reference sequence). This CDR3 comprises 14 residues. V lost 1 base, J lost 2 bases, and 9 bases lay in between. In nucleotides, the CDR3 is TGTGCCAGCAGCTTAGACGGAGGCGCCTACGAGCAGTACTTC. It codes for CASSLDGGAYEQYF.

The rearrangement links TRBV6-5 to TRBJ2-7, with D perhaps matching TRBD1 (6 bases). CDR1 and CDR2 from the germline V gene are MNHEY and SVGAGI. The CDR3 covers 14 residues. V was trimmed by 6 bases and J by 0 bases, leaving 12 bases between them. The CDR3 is CASSSTGSSYEQYF. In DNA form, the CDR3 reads TGTGCCAGCAGCTCCACAGGGAGCTCCTACGAGCAGTACTTC.

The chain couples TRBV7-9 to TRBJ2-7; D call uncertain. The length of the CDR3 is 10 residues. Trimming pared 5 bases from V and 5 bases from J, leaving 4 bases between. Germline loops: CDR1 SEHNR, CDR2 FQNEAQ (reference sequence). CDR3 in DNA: TGTGCCAGCAGCCGTAACGAGCAGTACTTC. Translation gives CASSRNEQYF.

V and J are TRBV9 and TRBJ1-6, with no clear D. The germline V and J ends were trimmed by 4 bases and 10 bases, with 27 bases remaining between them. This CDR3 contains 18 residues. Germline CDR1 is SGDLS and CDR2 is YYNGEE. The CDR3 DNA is TGTGCCAGCAGCCCCCGGGAGAGCTGGACCGGTCGACCCTCACCCCTCCACTTT. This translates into CASSPRESWTGRPSPLHF.

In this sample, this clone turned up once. Here the CDR3 reads CASSIRRGQGTEETQYF. The CDR3 nucleotides read TGTGCCAGCAGCATCCGAAGGGGACAGGGGACAGAGGAGACCCAGTACTTC. The chain carries TRBV4-2 and TRBJ2-5, with 10 bases that match TRBD1. V lost 5 bases to trimming and J lost 5 bases; unmatched junction nucleotides: 14. CDR3 length equals 17 residues. Germline V gene lookup returns CDR1 LGHNA and CDR2 YNFKEQ.

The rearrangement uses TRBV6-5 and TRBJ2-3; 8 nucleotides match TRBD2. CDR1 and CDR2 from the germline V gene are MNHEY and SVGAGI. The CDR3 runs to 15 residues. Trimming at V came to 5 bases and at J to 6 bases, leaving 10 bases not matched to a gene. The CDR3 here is CASSRGRSEGDTQYF. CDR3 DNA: TGTGCCAGCAGTCGCGGGAGGTCCGAGGGGGATACGCAGTATTTT.

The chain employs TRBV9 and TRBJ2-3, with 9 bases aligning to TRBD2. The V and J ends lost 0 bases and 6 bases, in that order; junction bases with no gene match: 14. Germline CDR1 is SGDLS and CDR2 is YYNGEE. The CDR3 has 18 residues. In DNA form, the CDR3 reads TGTGCCAGCAGCGTAGGGGTTAAGGCGGGAGGGCCATCTGATACGCAGTATTTT. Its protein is CASSVGVKAGGPSDTQYF.

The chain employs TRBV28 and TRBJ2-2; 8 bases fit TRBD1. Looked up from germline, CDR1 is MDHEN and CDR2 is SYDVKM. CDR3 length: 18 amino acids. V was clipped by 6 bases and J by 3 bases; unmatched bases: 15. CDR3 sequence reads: CASSPLELGQADTGELFF. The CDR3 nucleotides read TGTGCCAGCAGCCCTCTAGAGCTGGGACAGGCGGACACCGGGGAGCTGTTTTTT.